These T cell receptor beta chains were read from a single sample in a study of T cell responses to AZD1222 COVID-19 vaccine. Here immunoSEQ multiplex PCR was the method, and the copy in TCRdb shows in-frame clones only, minus some. The sample records about 140,000 clones, around nine tenths being singletons. The material sequenced was peripheral blood, taken on day 0 of AZD1222 vaccination. These receptor sequences come from an adult in good health. Both conserved end residues are part of each CDR3. Fields, in order: CDR3 DNA, CDR3 protein, clone size, J gene, D gene, V gene. D genes are given only for firm matches. Size is omitted from some rows. Given values are once, few, many or a class for expanded clones.

cdr3_nt: TGTGCCAGCAGCCGTCCGAGCTCCTACGAGCAGTACTTC
cdr3_aa: CASSRPSSYEQYF
clone_size: few
j_call: TRBJ2-7
d_call: -
v_call: TRBV7-2

cdr3_nt: TGTGCCTGGAGTGTACGGGGAGACGAGCAGTACTTC
cdr3_aa: CAWSVRGDEQYF
clone_size: once
j_call: TRBJ2-7
d_call: -
v_call: TRBV30

cdr3_nt: TGTGCCAGCAGCCAAGCGGGCGGGAGGGCCTACGAGCAGTACTTC
cdr3_aa: CASSQAGGRAYEQYF
clone_size: -
j_call: TRBJ2-7
d_call: TRBD2
v_call: TRBV4-2

cdr3_nt: TGTGCCAGCAGCCACTTCAATCAGCCCCAGCATTTT
cdr3_aa: CASSHFNQPQHF
clone_size: -
j_call: TRBJ1-5
d_call: -
v_call: TRBV3-1/TRBV3-2

cdr3_nt: TGTGCCAGCAGTTACTCGTTCAGGGGCAATCAGCCCCAGCATTTT
cdr3_aa: CASSYSFRGNQPQHF
clone_size: -
j_call: TRBJ1-5
d_call: -
v_call: TRBV6-7

cdr3_nt: TGTGCCAGCTCACCACGCTCGGCTGGGCTAGCGAGGACCTACGAGCAGTACTTC
cdr3_aa: CASSPRSAGLARTYEQYF
clone_size: -
j_call: TRBJ2-7
d_call: -
v_call: TRBV18

cdr3_nt: TGTGCCAGCAGCCTGACCAGCGAGCAGTACTTC
cdr3_aa: CASSLTSEQYF
clone_size: -
j_call: TRBJ2-7
d_call: -
v_call: TRBV3-1/TRBV3-2

cdr3_nt: TGTGCCAGCAGTTTATGGATGACCGGGGAGCTGTTTTTT
cdr3_aa: CASSLWMTGELFF
clone_size: -
j_call: TRBJ2-2
d_call: -
v_call: TRBV28

cdr3_nt: TGTGCCAGCAGCTTACTTATCAGGGGTGGATCCCCGGATGGCTACACCTTC
cdr3_aa: CASSLLIRGGSPDGYTF
clone_size: -
j_call: TRBJ1-2
d_call: -
v_call: TRBV11-2

cdr3_nt: TGCGCCAGCAGCCCGCGACCCAGGGAGGGCTACACCTTC
cdr3_aa: CASSPRPREGYTF
clone_size: once
j_call: TRBJ1-2
d_call: -
v_call: TRBV4-1

cdr3_nt: TGTGCCAGCAGCTTAGTTGGTCCGGGAGGGCACGAGCAGTACTTC
cdr3_aa: CASSLVGPGGHEQYF
clone_size: -
j_call: TRBJ2-7
d_call: TRBD2
v_call: TRBV7-9

cdr3_nt: TGTGCCAGCTCACCACCGCCGGGGGGGCGGGAGCAGTACTTC
cdr3_aa: CASSPPPGGREQYF
clone_size: -
j_call: TRBJ2-7
d_call: TRBD2
v_call: TRBV18

cdr3_nt: TGCGCCAGCAGTCAGGGGGCGCGAAAACAGCCCCAGCATTTT
cdr3_aa: CASSQGARKQPQHF
clone_size: -
j_call: TRBJ1-5
d_call: TRBD1
v_call: TRBV10-2

cdr3_nt: TGTGCCAGCAGCCAAGACTCCCCCCAACCCTACAATGAGCAGTTCTTC
cdr3_aa: CASSQDSPQPYNEQFF
clone_size: -
j_call: TRBJ2-1
d_call: -
v_call: TRBV3-1/TRBV3-2

cdr3_nt: TGTGCCAGCAGCCAAGATCTGGGTCGAAGCTATGGCTACACCTTC
cdr3_aa: CASSQDLGRSYGYTF
clone_size: -
j_call: TRBJ1-2
d_call: -
v_call: TRBV3-1/TRBV3-2

cdr3_nt: TGTGCCAGAGGGTATGTCTCCTACGAGCAGTACTTC
cdr3_aa: CARGYVSYEQYF
clone_size: -
j_call: TRBJ2-7
d_call: -
v_call: TRBV21-1

cdr3_nt: TGTGCCAGCAGTCGACAGTTACAGGAAAAACTGTTTTTT
cdr3_aa: CASSRQLQEKLFF
clone_size: once
j_call: TRBJ1-4
d_call: -
v_call: TRBV28

cdr3_nt: TGTGCCAGCAGTTACGGGCAGGGGTACGCTGAAGCTTTCTTT
cdr3_aa: CASSYGQGYAEAFF
clone_size: -
j_call: TRBJ1-1
d_call: -
v_call: TRBV6-2/TRBV6-3

cdr3_nt: TGTGCCAGCAGCCCCAGAGAGGGCCTCTTGAACACTGAAGCTTTCTTT
cdr3_aa: CASSPREGLLNTEAFF
clone_size: -
j_call: TRBJ1-1
d_call: -
v_call: TRBV7-8

cdr3_nt: TGTGCCACTCTATGGACAGCCTACGAGCAGTACTTC
cdr3_aa: CATLWTAYEQYF
clone_size: -
j_call: TRBJ2-7
d_call: -
v_call: TRBV21-1

cdr3_nt: TGTGCCAGCAGGGACAAGAACACCGGGGAGCTGTTTTTT
cdr3_aa: CASRDKNTGELFF
clone_size: -
j_call: TRBJ2-2
d_call: -
v_call: TRBV6-6

cdr3_nt: TGTGCCAGTAGTACGCAGTTAACTTCCTACGAGCAGTACTTC
cdr3_aa: CASSTQLTSYEQYF
clone_size: -
j_call: TRBJ2-7
d_call: -
v_call: TRBV19

cdr3_nt: TGTGCCAGCAGTTACTCAACAGGGTCTGAGAGAGGAAAACTGTTTTTT
cdr3_aa: CASSYSTGSERGKLFF
clone_size: -
j_call: TRBJ1-4
d_call: -
v_call: TRBV6-6

cdr3_nt: TGTGCCAGCAAAGGTCCTAACTATGGCTACACCTTC
cdr3_aa: CASKGPNYGYTF
clone_size: -
j_call: TRBJ1-2
d_call: -
v_call: TRBV7-2

cdr3_nt: TGTGCCAGCTCCTGGCCAGGGCCAAAGGGCACTGAAGCTTTCTTT
cdr3_aa: CASSWPGPKGTEAFF
clone_size: -
j_call: TRBJ1-1
d_call: -
v_call: TRBV18

cdr3_nt: TGTGCCAGCAAAAACGGGAGCCCCGGTGATTCACCCCTCCACTTT
cdr3_aa: CASKNGSPGDSPLHF
clone_size: -
j_call: TRBJ1-6
d_call: -
v_call: TRBV6-5

cdr3_nt: TGTGCCAGTAGTATCTGGGCTAGCGGGAGCGGTGAGCAGTTCTTC
cdr3_aa: CASSIWASGSGEQFF
clone_size: -
j_call: TRBJ2-1
d_call: TRBD2
v_call: TRBV19

cdr3_nt: TGCGCCAGCAGCCCAGGGACAGGAACTAACTATGGCTACACCTTC
cdr3_aa: CASSPGTGTNYGYTF
clone_size: -
j_call: TRBJ1-2
d_call: TRBD1
v_call: TRBV4-3

cdr3_nt: TGTGCCAGCAGCTTCTTGGGACAGCCGGTGGAGGCCCAGTACTTC
cdr3_aa: CASSFLGQPVEAQYF
clone_size: -
j_call: TRBJ2-5
d_call: TRBD1
v_call: TRBV5-6

cdr3_nt: TGTGCCAGCAGTGAAGTCCGGGCGGGGGAAAAACTGTTTTTT
cdr3_aa: CASSEVRAGEKLFF
clone_size: -
j_call: TRBJ1-4
d_call: -
v_call: TRBV2

cdr3_nt: TGTGCCAGCAGCCCGACAGGCACCTACGAGCAGTACTTC
cdr3_aa: CASSPTGTYEQYF
clone_size: -
j_call: TRBJ2-7
d_call: -
v_call: TRBV5-6

cdr3_nt: TGTGCCAGTACCGGCCAGGGACATCAGCCCCAGCATTTT
cdr3_aa: CASTGQGHQPQHF
clone_size: -
j_call: TRBJ1-5
d_call: -
v_call: TRBV19

cdr3_nt: TGTGCCAGCAGCCCTAATTACGAGCAGTACTTC
cdr3_aa: CASSPNYEQYF
clone_size: -
j_call: TRBJ2-7
d_call: -
v_call: TRBV7-9

cdr3_nt: TGTGCCAGCAGTTACGGGACAGCGCAAGGCTACACCTTC
cdr3_aa: CASSYGTAQGYTF
clone_size: -
j_call: TRBJ1-2
d_call: TRBD1
v_call: TRBV6-2/TRBV6-3

cdr3_nt: TGTGCCAGCAGGCGGGGCGGTCCAGAGACCCAGTACTTC
cdr3_aa: CASRRGGPETQYF
clone_size: -
j_call: TRBJ2-5
d_call: -
v_call: TRBV2

cdr3_nt: TGTGCCAGCAGTTTCCGAGGATTTAACTATGGCTACACCTTC
cdr3_aa: CASSFRGFNYGYTF
clone_size: -
j_call: TRBJ1-2
d_call: -
v_call: TRBV28

cdr3_nt: TGTGCCAGCAGCTTTTGGCCAGCAACTAATGAAAAACTGTTTTTT
cdr3_aa: CASSFWPATNEKLFF
clone_size: medium-sized
j_call: TRBJ1-4
d_call: -
v_call: TRBV11-2

cdr3_nt: TGTGCCAGCAGCTTAACGGGGCACCCTGGAAACACCATATATTTT
cdr3_aa: CASSLTGHPGNTIYF
clone_size: -
j_call: TRBJ1-3
d_call: -
v_call: TRBV7-3

cdr3_nt: TGTGCCAGCAGGATTCAGACAGGCCCACACATTCAGTACTTC
cdr3_aa: CASRIQTGPHIQYF
clone_size: -
j_call: TRBJ2-4
d_call: -
v_call: TRBV21-1

cdr3_nt: TGTGCCAGCAGTTTATCCCCCACAGGGACCGGGGAGCTGTTTTTT
cdr3_aa: CASSLSPTGTGELFF
clone_size: few
j_call: TRBJ2-2
d_call: -
v_call: TRBV27

cdr3_nt: TGTGCCAGCAGTTTAGGCCGATTCAGGACTGAAGCTTTCTTT
cdr3_aa: CASSLGRFRTEAFF
clone_size: once
j_call: TRBJ1-1
d_call: -
v_call: TRBV27

cdr3_nt: TGTGCCAGCAGTTTAGGAAGCGGGACAGTTCGATATTCACCCCTCCACTTT
cdr3_aa: CASSLGSGTVRYSPLHF
clone_size: -
j_call: TRBJ1-6
d_call: TRBD1
v_call: TRBV27

cdr3_nt: TGTGCCAGCACCGAACTGGGACCAAGCTATGGCTACACCTTC
cdr3_aa: CASTELGPSYGYTF
clone_size: -
j_call: TRBJ1-2
d_call: -
v_call: TRBV2

cdr3_nt: TGTGCTAGTGGTCCCCATCTCAGACAGGCTTATTCCTACGAGCAGTACTTC
cdr3_aa: CASGPHLRQAYSYEQYF
clone_size: -
j_call: TRBJ2-7
d_call: -
v_call: TRBV12-5

cdr3_nt: TGTGCCAGCATGTGGCGGATAAGCTACGAGCAGTACTTC
cdr3_aa: CASMWRISYEQYF
clone_size: -
j_call: TRBJ2-7
d_call: -
v_call: TRBV6-5

cdr3_nt: TGTGCCAGCAGCCAAGGTCCCCAGGGGGGTAGCAATCAGCCCCAGCATTTT
cdr3_aa: CASSQGPQGGSNQPQHF
clone_size: -
j_call: TRBJ1-5
d_call: TRBD1
v_call: TRBV4-2

cdr3_nt: TGTGCCAGCAGCTTAATGTCGAACCCGGAAAGGGGAAGGGTTGGCTACACCTTC
cdr3_aa: CASSLMSNPERGRVGYTF
clone_size: -
j_call: TRBJ1-2
d_call: -
v_call: TRBV13

cdr3_nt: TGCGCCAGCAGCCAAGTGGGGAAACACCCCTACAATGAGCAGTTCTTC
cdr3_aa: CASSQVGKHPYNEQFF
clone_size: -
j_call: TRBJ2-1
d_call: -
v_call: TRBV4-1

cdr3_nt: TGTGCCAGCAGCCTCTCTGACAGCCGGAGATATTTT
cdr3_aa: CASSLSDSRRYF
clone_size: once
j_call: TRBJ1-3
d_call: -
v_call: TRBV5-6

cdr3_nt: TGTGCCAGCAGTTTATTTCGGAACCTGAACACTGAAGCTTTCTTT
cdr3_aa: CASSLFRNLNTEAFF
clone_size: -
j_call: TRBJ1-1
d_call: -
v_call: TRBV28